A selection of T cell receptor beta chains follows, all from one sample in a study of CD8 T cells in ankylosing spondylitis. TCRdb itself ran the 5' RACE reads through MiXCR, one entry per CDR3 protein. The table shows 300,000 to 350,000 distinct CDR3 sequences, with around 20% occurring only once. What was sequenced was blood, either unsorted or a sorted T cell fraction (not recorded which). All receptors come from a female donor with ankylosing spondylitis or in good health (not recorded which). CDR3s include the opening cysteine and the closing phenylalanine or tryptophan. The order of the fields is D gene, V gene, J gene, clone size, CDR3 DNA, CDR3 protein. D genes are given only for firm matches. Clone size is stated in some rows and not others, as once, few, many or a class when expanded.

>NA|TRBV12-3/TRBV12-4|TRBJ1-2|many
TGTGCCAGCAGTTTTTCAGACATCTATGGCTACACCTTC
CASSFSDIYGYTF
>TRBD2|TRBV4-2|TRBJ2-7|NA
TGTGCCAGCAGCCCCGGGTTCGGACTAGCGGGAGTCCAATCCTACGAGCAGTACTTC
CASSPGFGLAGVQSYEQYF
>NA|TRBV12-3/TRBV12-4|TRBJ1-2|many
TGTGCCAGCAGCGGGACAAGCAATGGCTACACCTTC
CASSGTSNGYTF
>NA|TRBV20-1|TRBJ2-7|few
TGCAGTGCTAGGTTAAGGGGCGAGGAGCAGTACTTC
CSARLRGEEQYF
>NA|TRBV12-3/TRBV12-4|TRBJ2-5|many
TGTGCCAGCACCGGGGAGGAGACCCAGTACTTC
CASTGEETQYF
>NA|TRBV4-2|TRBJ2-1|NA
TGTGCCAGCAGCCAAGATCTGGTAAATGAGCAGTTCTTC
CASSQDLVNEQFF
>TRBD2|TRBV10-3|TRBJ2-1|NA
TGTGCCATCAGTGGAGGTAGCGGGAGTAGAAGGGGTGAGCAGTTCTTC
CAISGGSGSRRGEQFF
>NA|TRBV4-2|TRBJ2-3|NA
TGTGCCAGCAGCCAAGAATCTCGAGATACGCAGTATTTT
CASSQESRDTQYF
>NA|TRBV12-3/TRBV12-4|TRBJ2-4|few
TGTGCCAGCAGAGAAGGGGGGGGAAACATTCAGTACTTC
CASREGGGNIQYF
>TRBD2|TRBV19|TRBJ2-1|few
TGTGCCAGTAGTACCCAGGGACTAGCGGGGACGGGTGAGCAGTTCTTC
CASSTQGLAGTGEQFF
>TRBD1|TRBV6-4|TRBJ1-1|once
TGTGCCAGCAGTCGACTGCCCAGGGGGCGTAGGAGCACTGAAGCTTTCTTT
CASSRLPRGRRSTEAFF
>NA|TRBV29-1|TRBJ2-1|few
TGCAGCGTTGAAGGTCGGCGAACCAATGAGCAGTTCTTC
CSVEGRRTNEQFF
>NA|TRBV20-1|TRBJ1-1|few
TGCAGTGCTAGTGGGCAGGGGATCCGGAGGGGCACTGAAGCTTTCTTT
CSASGQGIRRGTEAFF
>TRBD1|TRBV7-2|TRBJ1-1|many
TGTGCCAGCAGGTCGGGACAGGCCCACACTGAAGCTTTCTTT
CASRSGQAHTEAFF
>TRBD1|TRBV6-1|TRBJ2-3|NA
TGTGCCAGCATCCTGCAACAGGGGGTTGGAGATACGCAGTATTTT
CASILQQGVGDTQYF
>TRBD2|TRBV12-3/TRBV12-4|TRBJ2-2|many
TGTGCCAGCAGTTTTGCTAGCGGGAGACTTGGCGGGGAGCTGTTTTTT
CASSFASGRLGGELFF
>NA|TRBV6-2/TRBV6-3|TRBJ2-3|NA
TGTGCCAGCAGCTACCAGGAGGGGTACACAGATACGCAGTATTTT
CASSYQEGYTDTQYF
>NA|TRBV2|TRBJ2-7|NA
TGTGCCAGTGCTGGGGACGCCTACGAGCAGTACTTC
CASAGDAYEQYF
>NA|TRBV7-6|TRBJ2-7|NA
TGTGCCAGCAGCTTAGGGGACCCTTTAGGTGGCTCTTACGAGCAGTACTTC
CASSLGDPLGGSYEQYF
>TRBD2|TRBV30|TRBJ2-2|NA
TGTGCCTGGGGTCTAGCGGGAGTTGTCGGGGAGCTGTTTTTT
CAWGLAGVVGELFF
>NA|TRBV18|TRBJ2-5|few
TGTGCCAGCTCACCCGGGGCAGCGGAGACCCAGTACTTC
CASSPGAAETQYF
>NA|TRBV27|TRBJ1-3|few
TGTGCCAGCAGATACAGCTCTGGAAACACCATATATTTT
CASRYSSGNTIYF
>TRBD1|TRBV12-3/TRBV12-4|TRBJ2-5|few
TGTGCCAGCAGTTCCCTTAGGGGACAGATTAAAGAGACCCAGTACTTC
CASSSLRGQIKETQYF
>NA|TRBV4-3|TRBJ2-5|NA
TGCGCCAGCAGCCAAGAAGTCCGGGGGGCGCGTTACGAGACCCAGTACTTC
CASSQEVRGARYETQYF
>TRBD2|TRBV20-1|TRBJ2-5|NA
TGCAGTGCCCCTGGGAGGGCGGGAGGAGCATGGGAGACCCAGTACTTC
CSAPGRAGGAWETQYF